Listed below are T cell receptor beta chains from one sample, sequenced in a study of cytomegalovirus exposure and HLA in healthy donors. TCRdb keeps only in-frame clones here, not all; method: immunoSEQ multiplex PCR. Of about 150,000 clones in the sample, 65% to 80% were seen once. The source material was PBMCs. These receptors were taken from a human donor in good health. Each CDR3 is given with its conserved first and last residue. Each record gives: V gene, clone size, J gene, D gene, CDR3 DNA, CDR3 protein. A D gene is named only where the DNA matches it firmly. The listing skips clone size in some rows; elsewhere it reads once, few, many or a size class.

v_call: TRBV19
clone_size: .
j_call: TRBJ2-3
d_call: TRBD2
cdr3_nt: TGTGCCAGTAGTATAGCGGCGGGGGAGAGGACAGATACGCAGTATTTT
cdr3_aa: CASSIAAGERTDTQYF

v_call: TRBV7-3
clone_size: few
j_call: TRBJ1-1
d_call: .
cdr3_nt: TGTGCCAGCAGCCTAACTCGAGACACTGAAGCTTTCTTT
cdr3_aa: CASSLTRDTEAFF

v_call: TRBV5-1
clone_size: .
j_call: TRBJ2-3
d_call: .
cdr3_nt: TGCGCCAGCAGCTTGGGGGGAGCCACAGATACGCAGTATTTT
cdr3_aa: CASSLGGATDTQYF

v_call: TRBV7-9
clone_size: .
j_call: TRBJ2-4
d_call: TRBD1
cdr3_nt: TGTGCCAGCAGCTTAGTACAGGGGAACATTCAGTACTTC
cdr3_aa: CASSLVQGNIQYF

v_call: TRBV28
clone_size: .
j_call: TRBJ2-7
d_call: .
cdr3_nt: TGTGCCAGCAGTAGAACAGGGTCAGGTCTCTACGAGCAGTACTTC
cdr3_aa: CASSRTGSGLYEQYF

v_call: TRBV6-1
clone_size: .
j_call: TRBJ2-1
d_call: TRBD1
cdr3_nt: TGTGCCAGCAGTGAACGGACAGGGGGTTACAATGAGCAGTTCTTC
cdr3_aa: CASSERTGGYNEQFF

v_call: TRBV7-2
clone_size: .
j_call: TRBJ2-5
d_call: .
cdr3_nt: TGTGCCAGCAGCTTGAGGGGGACAAAGCAAGAGACCCAGTACTTC
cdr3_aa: CASSLRGTKQETQYF

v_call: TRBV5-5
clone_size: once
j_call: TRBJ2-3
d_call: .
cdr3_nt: TGTGCCAGCAGCTTGACACATCAATCCACAGTAGATACGCAGTATTTT
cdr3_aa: CASSLTHQSTVDTQYF

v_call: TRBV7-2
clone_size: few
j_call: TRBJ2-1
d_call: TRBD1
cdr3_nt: TGTGCCAGCAGCACCGGACAGGTAGCCGGTGAGCAGTTCTTC
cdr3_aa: CASSTGQVAGEQFF

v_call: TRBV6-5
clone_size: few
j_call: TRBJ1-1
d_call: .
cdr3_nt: TGTGCCAGCACCCGGGGGGAAGAAGCTTTCTTT
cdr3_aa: CASTRGEEAFF

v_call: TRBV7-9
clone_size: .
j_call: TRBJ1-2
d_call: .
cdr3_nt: TGTGCCAGCAGCTCGCTCACACAGATCTATGGCTACACCTTC
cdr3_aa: CASSSLTQIYGYTF

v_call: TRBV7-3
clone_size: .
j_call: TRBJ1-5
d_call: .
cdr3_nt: TGTGCCAGCAGCTCGTACAGGGAGCAGCCCCAGCATTTT
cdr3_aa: CASSSYREQPQHF

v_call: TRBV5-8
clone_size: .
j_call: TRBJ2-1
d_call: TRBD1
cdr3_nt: TGTGCCAGCAGCTCGGGGACAGGGCCTCCCTACAATGAGCAGTTCTTC
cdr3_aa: CASSSGTGPPYNEQFF

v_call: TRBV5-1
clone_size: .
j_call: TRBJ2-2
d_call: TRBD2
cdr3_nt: TGCGCCAGCAGCGATAACCCGGGAGGGCGTGTCACCGGGGAGCTGTTTTTT
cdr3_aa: CASSDNPGGRVTGELFF

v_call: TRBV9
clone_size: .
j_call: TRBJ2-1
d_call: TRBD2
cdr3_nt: TGTGCCAGCAGCGATGGTTCTAGCGGGGATTCCTACAATGAGCAGTTCTTC
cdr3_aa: CASSDGSSGDSYNEQFF

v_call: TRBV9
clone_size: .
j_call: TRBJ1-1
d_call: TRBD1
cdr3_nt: TGTGCCAGCAGCGTACCGCAGGGGGCGGCCACTGAAGCTTTCTTT
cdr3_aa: CASSVPQGAATEAFF

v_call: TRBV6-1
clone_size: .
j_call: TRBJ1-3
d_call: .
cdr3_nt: TGTGCCAGCAGTGAGACGGGTTCTGGAAACACCATATATTTT
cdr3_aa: CASSETGSGNTIYF

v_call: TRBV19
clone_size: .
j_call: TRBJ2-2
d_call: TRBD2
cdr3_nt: TGTGCCAGTCACGGGACTAGCGGGAACACCGGGGAGCTGTTTTTT
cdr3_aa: CASHGTSGNTGELFF

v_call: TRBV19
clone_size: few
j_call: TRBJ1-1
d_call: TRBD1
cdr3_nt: TGTGCCAGTAGTACCCCCGGGACAGGGGTGAGGAACACTGAAGCTTTCTTT
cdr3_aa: CASSTPGTGVRNTEAFF

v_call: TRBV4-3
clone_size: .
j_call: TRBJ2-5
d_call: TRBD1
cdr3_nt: TGCGCCAGCCGGGGCCAGGGGGAGGAGACCCAGTACTTC
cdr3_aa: CASRGQGEETQYF

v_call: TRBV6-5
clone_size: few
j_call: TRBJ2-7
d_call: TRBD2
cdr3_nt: TGTGCCAGCAGTCAACTAGCGGGAGGCGGGTACGAGCAGTACTTC
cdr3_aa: CASSQLAGGGYEQYF

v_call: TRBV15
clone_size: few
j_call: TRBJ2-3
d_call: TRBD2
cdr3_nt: TGTGCCACCAGCCCCCGGACTAGCGAAGGGAGGGGTACGCAGTATTTT
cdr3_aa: CATSPRTSEGRGTQYF

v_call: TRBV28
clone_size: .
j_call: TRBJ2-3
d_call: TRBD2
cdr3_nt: TGTGCCAGCAGTTTGCTAGCGGGAGGGGGCACAGATACGCAGTATTTT
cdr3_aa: CASSLLAGGGTDTQYF

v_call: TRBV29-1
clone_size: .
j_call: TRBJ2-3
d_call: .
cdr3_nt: TGCAGCGTTGAGGTGGGGGCCTCAGATACGCAGTATTTT
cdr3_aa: CSVEVGASDTQYF

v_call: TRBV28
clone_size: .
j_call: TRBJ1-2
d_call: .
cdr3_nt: TGTGCCACCATTGACAGTTCTAACTATGGCTACACCTTC
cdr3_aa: CATIDSSNYGYTF

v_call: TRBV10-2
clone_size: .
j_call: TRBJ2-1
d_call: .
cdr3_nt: TGCGCCAGCAGCACAACCGGGACTCAGGGTGAGCAGTTCTTC
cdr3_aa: CASSTTGTQGEQFF

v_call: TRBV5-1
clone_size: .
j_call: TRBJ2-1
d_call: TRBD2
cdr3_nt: TGCGCCAGCAGCCCGGGACTAGCGGGGACTAATGAGCAGTTCTTC
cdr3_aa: CASSPGLAGTNEQFF

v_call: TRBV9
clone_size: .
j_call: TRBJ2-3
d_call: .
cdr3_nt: TGTGCCAGCAGCTCAATAGGCACAGATACGCAGTATTTT
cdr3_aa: CASSSIGTDTQYF

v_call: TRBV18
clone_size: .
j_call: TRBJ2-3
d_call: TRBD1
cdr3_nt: TGTGCCAGCTCACCGGGACAGGGGATGGGAGATACGCAGTATTTT
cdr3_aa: CASSPGQGMGDTQYF

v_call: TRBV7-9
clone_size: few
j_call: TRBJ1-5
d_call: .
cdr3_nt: TGTGCCAGCAGCTTAAGCGCCCAGCCCCAGCATTTT
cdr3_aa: CASSLSAQPQHF

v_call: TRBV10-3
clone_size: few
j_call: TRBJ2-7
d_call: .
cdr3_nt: TGTGCCATCAGTGCTGGCCTCTACGAGCAGTACTTC
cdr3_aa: CAISAGLYEQYF

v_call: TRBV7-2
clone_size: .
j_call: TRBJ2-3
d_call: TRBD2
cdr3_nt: TGTGCCAGCAGCTCGGGACTATACGAACCAGATACGCAGTATTTT
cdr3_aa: CASSSGLYEPDTQYF

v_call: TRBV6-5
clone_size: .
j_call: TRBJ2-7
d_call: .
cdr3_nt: TGTGCCAGCAGGACCGTGGGGCGCCACTCCTACGAGCAGTACTTC
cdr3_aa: CASRTVGRHSYEQYF

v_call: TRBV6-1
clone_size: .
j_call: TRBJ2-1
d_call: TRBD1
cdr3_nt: TGTGCCAGCAGGCGACAGGGGTCATCCTACAATGAGCAGTTCTTC
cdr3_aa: CASRRQGSSYNEQFF

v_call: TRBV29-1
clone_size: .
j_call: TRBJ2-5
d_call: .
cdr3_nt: TGCAGCGTTGAAAGCGGCCCAGGGGCGTTAGAGACCCAGTACTTC
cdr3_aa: CSVESGPGALETQYF

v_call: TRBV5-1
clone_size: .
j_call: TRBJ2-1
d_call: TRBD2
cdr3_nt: TGCGCCAGCAGCGTCGGACTAGCGGGAGGCGTTTCCTACAATGAGCAGTTCTTC
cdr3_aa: CASSVGLAGGVSYNEQFF

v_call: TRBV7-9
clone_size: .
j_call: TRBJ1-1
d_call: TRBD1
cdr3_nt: TGTGCCAGCAGCGGACAGGGGGCGCCTTCCACTGAAGCTTTCTTT
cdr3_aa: CASSGQGAPSTEAFF

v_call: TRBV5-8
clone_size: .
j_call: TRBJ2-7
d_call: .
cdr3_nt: TGTGCCAGCAGCTTGGTTCCGGGGGTCCCTGCCGAGCAGTACTTC
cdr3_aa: CASSLVPGVPAEQYF

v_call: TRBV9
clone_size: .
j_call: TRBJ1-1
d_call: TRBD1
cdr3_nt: TGTGCCAGCAGCGTAGACCCGGGACAGGGGAACACTGAAGCTTTCTTT
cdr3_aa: CASSVDPGQGNTEAFF

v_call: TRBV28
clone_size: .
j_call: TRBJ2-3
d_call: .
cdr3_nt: TGTGCCAGCAGACTACTAGGTGATACGCAGTATTTT
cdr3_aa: CASRLLGDTQYF

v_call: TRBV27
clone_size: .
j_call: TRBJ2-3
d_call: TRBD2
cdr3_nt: TGTGCCAGCAGAACTAGCGGGAGGGCCCGAGGCACAGATACGCAGTATTTT
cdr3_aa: CASRTSGRARGTDTQYF

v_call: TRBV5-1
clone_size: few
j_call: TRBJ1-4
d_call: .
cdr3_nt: TGCGCCAGCACGGGGGGACCTAATGAAAAACTGTTTTTT
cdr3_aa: CASTGGPNEKLFF

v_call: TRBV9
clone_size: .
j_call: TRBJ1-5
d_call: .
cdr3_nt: TGTGCCAGCAGCGTAGGACAGTCCAATCAGCCCCAGCATTTT
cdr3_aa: CASSVGQSNQPQHF

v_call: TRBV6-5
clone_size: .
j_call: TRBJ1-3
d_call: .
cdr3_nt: TGTGCCAGCAGCCTCGGCGCAGGCCAAGGAAACACCATATATTTT
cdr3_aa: CASSLGAGQGNTIYF

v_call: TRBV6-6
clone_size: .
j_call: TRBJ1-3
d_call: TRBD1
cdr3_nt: TGTGCCAGTTCACAGGGGGTCTCTGGAAACACCATATATTTT
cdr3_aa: CASSQGVSGNTIYF

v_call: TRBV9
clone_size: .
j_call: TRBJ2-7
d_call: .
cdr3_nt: TGTGCCAGCAGCGTAGCGGGAGAGCGTTCCCACGAGCAGTACTTC
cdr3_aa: CASSVAGERSHEQYF

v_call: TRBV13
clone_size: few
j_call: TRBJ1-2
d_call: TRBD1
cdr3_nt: TGTGCCAGCAGCTTTAGTTGGGACAGGGTGGGGGGCTACACCTTC
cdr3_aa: CASSFSWDRVGGYTF

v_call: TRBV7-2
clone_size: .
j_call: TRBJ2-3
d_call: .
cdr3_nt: TGTGCCAGCAGCTTACCAAGCCTGAGGGATACGCAGTATTTT
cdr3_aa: CASSLPSLRDTQYF